These T cell receptor beta chains were read from a single sample in a study of graft-versus-host responses after intestinal transplantation. No antigen has been identified for these receptors. Method: immunoSEQ multiplex PCR; TCRdb's copy keeps in-frame clones and lacks some. The table shows 84,000 or so clones, with around 86% occurring only once. This sample comprised unstimulated CD8+ T cells sorted from spleen or lymph node cells, obtained before transplant. The receptor source for this set is a human donor who was the organ donor for an intestinal transplant. Each CDR3 is given with its conserved first and last residue. D genes are given only for firm matches. Clone size is given for some rows only: seen once, a few or many times, or a class if the clone is expanded.

abundance	d_gene	v_gene	j_gene	CDR3aa	CDR3nt
NA	NA	TRBV28	TRBJ2-7	CASSPLAGHYEQYF	TGTGCCAGCAGTCCCCTGGCAGGGCACTACGAGCAGTACTTC
NA	NA	TRBV28	TRBJ2-1	CASSLISHGEQFF	TGTGCCAGCAGTTTGATCAGTCACGGAGAGCAGTTCTTC
NA	TRBD1	TRBV9	TRBJ2-7	CASSPRDRDYEQYF	TGTGCCAGCAGCCCCCGGGACAGGGACTACGAGCAGTACTTC
NA	NA	TRBV30	TRBJ2-1	CAWNGFVIKGDEQFF	TGTGCCTGGAACGGGTTTGTTATAAAGGGCGATGAGCAGTTCTTC
NA	NA	TRBV5-1	TRBJ2-3	CASSRSDTQYF	TGCGCCAGCAGTAGATCAGATACGCAGTATTTT
NA	NA	TRBV21-1	TRBJ1-2	CASSKSRTGPNYGYTF	TGTGCCAGCAGCAAAAGTCGGACAGGGCCCAACTATGGCTACACCTTC
once	TRBD1	TRBV4-1	TRBJ2-1	CASSQIGQGLSSYNEQFF	TGCGCCAGCAGCCAAATAGGACAGGGGTTAAGCTCCTACAATGAGCAGTTCTTC
NA	TRBD1	TRBV19	TRBJ1-2	CASSTKRQGGTNYGYTF	TGTGCCAGTAGTACCAAAAGACAGGGCGGTACTAACTATGGCTACACCTTC
few	NA	TRBV30	TRBJ1-1	CAWSWGGDTEAFF	TGTGCCTGGAGTTGGGGGGGTGACACTGAAGCTTTCTTT
few	TRBD1	TRBV28	TRBJ2-7	CASSSGTGFYEQYF	TGTGCCAGCAGTTCAGGGACAGGTTTTTACGAGCAGTACTTC
NA	TRBD1	TRBV2	TRBJ2-3	CASSLDRGTDTQYF	TGTGCCAGCAGTCTTGACAGGGGGACAGATACGCAGTATTTT
once	NA	TRBV7-9	TRBJ2-1	CASSLVSPSSYNEQFF	TGTGCCAGCAGCTTGGTGAGCCCTAGCTCCTACAATGAGCAGTTCTTC
few	NA	TRBV27	TRBJ1-5	CASSSTGASLNQPQHF	TGTGCCAGCAGTTCCACCGGGGCCTCTTTAAATCAGCCCCAGCATTTT
NA	NA	TRBV4-1	TRBJ1-5	CASSQGKGGIQPQHF	TGCGCCAGCAGCCAAGGCAAGGGCGGGATTCAGCCCCAGCATTTT
NA	TRBD2	TRBV6-1	TRBJ2-7	CASSESEGLASEQYF	TGTGCCAGCAGTGAATCGGAGGGACTAGCCAGCGAGCAGTACTTC
NA	TRBD1	TRBV5-1	TRBJ1-2	CASSSGQEAYGYTF	TGCGCCAGCAGCTCGGGACAGGAGGCCTATGGCTACACCTTC
NA	TRBD1	TRBV5-1	TRBJ1-6	CASSLEDRGRSPLHF	TGCGCCAGCAGCTTGGAGGACAGGGGGCGTTCACCCCTCCACTTT
NA	NA	TRBV27	TRBJ2-3	CASSINTVSTDTQYF	TGTGCCAGCAGTATCAATACGGTTAGCACAGATACGCAGTATTTT
NA	NA	TRBV25-1	TRBJ2-7	CASSGSLDPFYEQYF	TGTGCCAGCAGTGGAAGTCTGGACCCCTTTTACGAGCAGTACTTC
NA	NA	TRBV5-1	TRBJ1-4	CASSLEGAVEKLFF	TGCGCCAGCAGCTTGGAAGGGGCCGTCGAAAAACTGTTTTTT
NA	NA	TRBV6-1	TRBJ2-7	CASSVSTGFSYEQYF	TGTGCCAGCAGTGTATCAACAGGGTTTTCCTACGAGCAGTACTTC
NA	NA	TRBV7-9	TRBJ1-5	CASSWGGENQPQHF	TGTGCCAGCAGCTGGGGAGGGGAGAATCAGCCCCAGCATTTT
NA	TRBD1	TRBV4-1	TRBJ2-5	CASSPGQYQETQYF	TGCGCCAGCAGCCCGGGACAGTACCAAGAGACCCAGTACTTC
NA	NA	TRBV7-2	TRBJ2-7	CASSLGLSSYEQYF	TGTGCCAGCAGCTTAGGGCTCTCCTCCTACGAGCAGTACTTC
NA	TRBD2	TRBV30	TRBJ2-3	CAWTLGLTGGQDTQYF	TGTGCCTGGACCCTAGGGCTAACGGGGGGTCAAGATACGCAGTATTTT
NA	TRBD1	TRBV29-1	TRBJ2-4	CSVEVQGVENIQYF	TGCAGCGTTGAAGTACAGGGGGTTGAGAACATTCAGTACTTC
NA	NA	TRBV4-2	TRBJ2-1	CASSQWGWSESSYNEQFF	TGTGCCAGCAGCCAGTGGGGGTGGAGCGAGAGCTCCTACAATGAGCAGTTCTTC
NA	NA	TRBV20-1	TRBJ1-1	CSARTRAEAFF	TGCAGTGCTAGGACCCGGGCTGAAGCTTTCTTT
NA	TRBD2	TRBV4-1	TRBJ2-7	CASSLGWGGIYEQYF	TGCGCCAGCAGCCTCGGGTGGGGGGGAATTTACGAGCAGTACTTC
NA	NA	TRBV7-3	TRBJ2-1	CASSLGMGDNEQFF	TGTGCCAGCAGCTTAGGGATGGGGGACAATGAGCAGTTCTTC
NA	TRBD1	TRBV6-1	TRBJ2-1	CASNKDRGLSNEQFF	TGTGCCAGTAATAAAGACAGGGGGCTTTCGAATGAGCAGTTCTTC